The next 2 T cell receptor beta chains were all read from a single sample in a study of cytomegalovirus exposure and HLA in healthy donors. In the PCR, 60 Vbeta and 13 Jbeta primers were used. Using immunoSEQ multiplex PCR, the repertoire was profiled, and TCRdb retains in-frame clones only, with some absent. The profile covers over 30,000 clones, with roughly 67% appearing a single time and roughly 9.1% taken by the ten largest. Sequenced material: PBMCs. The source of these receptors is a man aged 35-49 years in good health and CMV-seropositive.

The chain is built from TRBV10-2 and TRBJ2-3, with 8 bases identical to TRBD2. Germline CDR1 is WSHSY and CDR2 is SAAADI. After removal of 6 bases from V and 2 bases from J, the junction contained 13 bases not matched to a gene. This CDR3 is 17 amino acids long. CDR3 amino acids: CASRRGGGTLFTDTQYF. The DNA of the CDR3 is TGCGCCAGCAGACGGGGCGGGGGGACCCTTTTCACAGATACGCAGTATTTT.

This clone occurred once. The V and J genes are TRBV5-1 and TRBJ1-3, with unresolved D. CDR3 size: 14 residues. Germline V lookup: CDR1 SGHRS, CDR2 YFSETQ. V shed 4 bases and J shed 0 bases, with 8 bases lying between them. The CDR3 DNA follows: TGCGCCAGCAGCCCGGGAGACTCTGGAAACACCATATATTTT. It codes for CASSPGDSGNTIYF. The entire variable domain, with the rest obtained from reference TRBV5-1 and TRBJ1-3, is as follows: KAGVTQTPRYLIKTRGQQVTLSCSPISGHRSVSWYQQTPGQGLQFLFEYFSETQRNKGNFPGRFSGRQFSNSRSEMNVSTLELGDSALYLCASSPGDSGNTIYFGEGSWLTVV.